The 21 T cell receptor beta chains below come from one sample, sequenced in a study of blood T cell repertoires in COVID-19. The assay was immunoSEQ multiplex PCR, and TCRdb's table has in-frame clones only and misses some. The sample includes 190,000 or so clones, around four fifths of them seen just once. The sample was peripheral blood. These receptors originate from a woman older than 75 with active or convalescent COVID-19.

This clone appeared a few times. The chain links TRBV10-3 to TRBJ1-6, with D unclear. Germline-derived CDR1 and CDR2 are ENHRY and SYGVKD. The CDR3 has 16 amino acids. V lost 5 bases and J lost 8, with 19 bases in between. This CDR3 is CAISQNPPGSDSPLHF. CDR3 in DNA: TGTGCCATCAGTCAGAATCCCCCGGGTTCGGATTCACCCCTCCACTTT.

This clone showed up just a few times. This sequence joins TRBV7-2 and TRBJ1-1, with 10 bases fitting TRBD1. Unmatched junction bases numbered 6, after V lost 9 bases and J lost 5 bases. The CDR3 spans 13 residues. Germline values: CDR1 SGHTA, CDR2 FQGNSA. CDR3 coding DNA: TGTGCCAGTCTCCGGGACAGGGGTACTGAAGCTTTCTTT. It translates to CASLRDRGTEAFF.

The J gene is TRBJ1-2, the V gene TRBV24-1; D not certain. The CDR3 runs to 11 residues. V lost 5 bases and J lost 4, with 4 bases in between. The germline V gene encodes CDR1 KGHDR and CDR2 SFDVKD. Here the CDR3 reads CATSGGYGYTF. The CDR3 coding sequence is TGTGCCACCAGTGGAGGCTATGGCTACACCTTC.

V gene TRBV4-1 combines with J gene TRBJ2-7; maybe TRBD1 (6 bases). V was trimmed by 1 base and J by 2 bases, leaving 12 bases between them. Germline lookup yields CDR1 MGHRA and CDR2 YSYEKL. There are 15 residues in the CDR3. The CDR3 sequence is CASSQGIGQTYEQYF. For the CDR3, the DNA is TGCGCCAGCAGCCAAGGGATTGGACAGACCTACGAGCAGTACTTC.

The chain recombines TRBV19 with TRBJ2-1; the D is unclear. Trimming left V 0 bases short and J 9 bases short, with 3 bases between. Germline CDR1 and CDR2: LNHDA and SQIVND (reference sequence). The CDR3 is 11 amino acids. The CDR3 loop reads CASSIEAEQFF. In nucleotides, the CDR3 is TGTGCCAGTAGTATAGAGGCTGAGCAGTTCTTC.

The CDR3 here is CASSFTQGDQPQHF. DNA of the CDR3: TGTGCCAGCAGCTTTACCCAGGGGGATCAGCCCCAGCATTTT. The genes are TRBV21-1 and TRBJ1-5; TRBD1 is taken as the D call from the table, unchecked against the DNA. TRBV21-1 constitutes a pseudogene. The CDR3 totals 14 residues.

The chain has TRBV4-2 and TRBJ2-1; 9 nucleotides agree with TRBD2. Germline V gives CDR1 LGHNA, CDR2 YNFKEQ. After removal of 0 bases from V and 10 bases from J, the junction contained 10 bases not matched to a gene. This CDR3 has 16 amino acids. The CDR3, as DNA: TGTGCCAGCAGCCAAGATCCCCTAGCGGGGTACCGAGAGCAGTTCTTC. Its translation: CASSQDPLAGYREQFF.

The chain is built from TRBV2 and TRBJ1-6, with 10 bases identical to TRBD1. The CDR3 is 15 amino acids. V was pared by 1 base and J by 7 bases, with 1 base of the junction left unmatched. The V gene's germline CDR1 is SNHLY and CDR2 FYNNEI. The CDR3 loop is CASSEGGQGNSPLHF. CDR3 sequence (DNA): TGTGCCAGCAGTGAAGGGGGACAGGGGAATTCACCCCTCCACTTT.

The chain joins TRBV4-1 to TRBJ2-5; 9 nucleotides agree with TRBD1. In germline, CDR1 is MGHRA, CDR2 YSYEKL. V was clipped by 1 base and J by 3 bases; unmatched bases: 0. The CDR3 totals 14 residues. The CDR3 here is CASSQGTGEETQYF. The CDR3 bases are TGCGCCAGCAGCCAAGGGACAGGGGAAGAGACCCAGTACTTC.

This chain connects TRBV6-5 to TRBJ1-5; tentatively, D is TRBD1 (5 bases). Germline loops: CDR1 MNHEY, CDR2 SVGAGI. CDR3 length equals 12 residues. Trimming left V 8 bases short and J 7 bases short, with 12 bases between. CDR3 amino acids: CASHRGGQPQHF. CDR3 coding DNA: TGTGCCAGCCATAGGGGCGGACAGCCCCAGCATTTT.

The chain carries TRBV13 and TRBJ1-5, with D hard to call. V shed 6 bases and J shed 1 base, with 10 bases lying between them. Germline CDR1 and CDR2: PRHDT and FYEKMQ (reference sequence). The CDR3 has 14 residues. CDR3 amino acids: CASSYRQSNQPQHF. As DNA, the CDR3 is TGTGCCAGCAGTTACCGTCAGAGCAATCAGCCCCAGCATTTT.

The V gene is TRBV28, the J gene TRBJ1-3, with unresolved D. V lost 5 bases and J lost 0, with 17 bases in between. This CDR3 is built from 17 residues. The V gene's germline CDR1 is MDHEN and CDR2 SYDVKM. The CDR3 DNA reads as TGTGCCAGCAGTAGGCCCCGGGGTAGAAACTCTGGAAACACCATATATTTT. Translation gives CASSRPRGRNSGNTIYF.

The V gene is TRBV3-1 (or the pseudogene TRBV3-2), the J gene TRBJ1-2, with a weak D call TRBD1 (5 bases). The CDR3 runs to 13 residues. Trimming cost V 4 bases and J 3 bases, with 9 bases left between them. The germline V gene has CDR1 LGHDT and CDR2 YNNKEL (reference sequence). DNA for the CDR3: TGTGCCAGCAGCCCCAGACAGTACTATGGCTACACCTTC. Protein product: CASSPRQYYGYTF.

The chain couples TRBV3-1 (or the pseudogene TRBV3-2) to TRBJ1-4; D gene uncertain. Germline lookup yields CDR1 LGHDT and CDR2 YNNKEL (reference sequence). V was trimmed by 1 base and J by 0 bases, leaving 3 bases between them. The CDR3 sequence is 14 residues long. The CDR3 spells CASSQASTNEKLFF. DNA for the CDR3: TGTGCCAGCAGCCAAGCGTCAACTAATGAAAAACTGTTTTTT.

CDR3 coding DNA: TGTGCCAGCAGCTCGGGGGAATACGAGCAGTACTTC. Its protein is CASSSGEYEQYF. J is TRBJ2-7 and V is TRBV3-1 (or the pseudogene TRBV3-2), with D tentatively TRBD2 (6 bases). Germline V gene data show CDR1 as LGHDT and CDR2 as YNNKEL (reference sequence). Trimming cost V 5 bases and J 4 bases, with 9 bases left between them. The CDR3 is 12 residues long.

The chain carries TRBV29-1 and TRBJ1-2; D remains ambiguous. The CDR3 contains 12 residues. Trimming pared 2 bases from V and 7 bases from J, leaving 11 bases between. Germline loops: CDR1 SQVTM, CDR2 ANQGSEA. The CDR3 loop reads CSVEFRDPGYTF. In DNA form, the CDR3 reads TGCAGCGTTGAATTCCGGGATCCTGGCTACACCTTC.

This chain connects TRBV5-4 to TRBJ1-6; D is perhaps TRBD1 (5 bases). CDR3 size: 15 residues. The germline V and J ends were trimmed by 5 bases and 7 bases, with 16 bases remaining between them. Germline-derived CDR1 and CDR2 are SGHNT and YYREEE (reference sequence). DNA of the CDR3: TGTGCCAGCAGTCCTCAGGGTTCTATGAATTCACCCCTCCACTTT. It yields the protein CASSPQGSMNSPLHF.

This clone was picked up a small number of times. The chain combines TRBV27 with TRBJ2-2; 7 bases fit TRBD2. V shed 3 bases, J shed 5 bases, and the junction held 9 bases outside the gene matches. The germline gives CDR1 MNHEY, CDR2 SMNVEV (reference sequence). This CDR3 is 16 amino acids long. CDR3 bases: TGTGCCAGCAGTTTTGTTGGGGGGAGGGGAACCGGGGAGCTGTTTTTT. It codes for CASSFVGGRGTGELFF.

J is TRBJ1-2 and V is TRBV5-4; no clear D. This CDR3 contains 16 residues. Trimming took off 4 bases at V and 0 bases at J, with 16 bases between the two ends. Germline V lookup: CDR1 SGHNT, CDR2 YYREEE (reference sequence). The CDR3 region has the DNA TGTGCCAGCAGCCCAGGTGGCTCCCAAGCTAACTATGGCTACACCTTC. Translating it yields CASSPGGSQANYGYTF.

The rearrangement uses TRBV5-1 and TRBJ2-7; 10 bases match TRBD1. Looked up from germline, CDR1 is SGHRS and CDR2 is YFSETQ. Trimming took 3 bases from V and 2 from J; bases not matched to a gene: 2. This CDR3 is 14 amino acids long. CDR3: CASSSTGGPYEQYF. The CDR3 region has the DNA TGCGCCAGCAGCTCGACAGGGGGCCCCTACGAGCAGTACTTC.

The CDR3 protein is CASSSGWQPQHF. The CDR3 nucleotides are TGTGCCAGCAGTTCAGGGTGGCAGCCCCAGCATTTT. The V gene is TRBV27, the J gene TRBJ1-5, with D tentatively TRBD1 (5 bases). CDR3 length equals 12 residues. The V end was cut by 4 bases, the J end by 7 bases, with 8 bases between. Per germline, CDR1 MNHEY and CDR2 SMNVEV (reference sequence).